Shown below are 24 T cell receptor beta chains from a single sample sequenced in a study of T cell responses to AZD1222 COVID-19 vaccine (dated by TCRdb to 2020 to 2023). Libraries were built with the immunoSEQ multiplex PCR assay. TCRdb stores this immuneACCESS table with in-frame sequences only. Part of the clones is absent; in the studies checked, under half of the shortfall reflects unresolved V genes, and no reason is known for the rest. Here the sample has around 150,000 clones; 84% occur a single time. The ten largest make up over 3.5% of the sample. The time point label on this specimen signifies: baseline before first vaccination. The source was peripheral blood, collected on day 0 of AZD1222 vaccination. The receptors were gathered from an adult in good health.

This clone was counted a few times. The chain uses TRBV2 and TRBJ1-4; TRBD1 matches at 7 bases. The germline CDR1 and CDR2 sequences are SNHLY and FYNNEI. Unmatched junction bases numbered 7, after V lost 3 bases and J lost 6 bases. CDR3 size: 15 residues. DNA for the CDR3: TGTGCCAGCAGTGAGGATGGACAGGTTTATGAAAAACTGTTTTTT. Translating gives CASSEDGQVYEKLFF.

Comments on this clone: In the same sample, other DNA sequences code for this CDR3. V and J are TRBV3-1 (or the pseudogene TRBV3-2) and TRBJ2-2, with D unclear. The CDR3 is 11 residues long. Deletions cut 3 bases from V and 6 bases from J, with 2 bases between. Germline values: CDR1 LGHDT, CDR2 YNNKEL (reference sequence). CDR3 bases: TGTGCCAGCAGCCAGGCCGGGGAGCTGTTTTTT. It specifies CASSQAGELFF.

V is TRBV3-1 (or the pseudogene TRBV3-2) and J is TRBJ2-7; D not resolved. Looked up from germline, CDR1 is LGHDT and CDR2 is YNNKEL (reference sequence). The CDR3 length is 14 residues. V was cut by 6 bases and J by 3 bases, with 15 bases left in between. CDR3 in amino acids: CASSLGNSRYEQYF. The CDR3 DNA follows: TGTGCCAGCAGTCTGGGTAACAGCCGCTACGAGCAGTACTTC.

The J gene is TRBJ2-7, the V gene TRBV3-1 (or the pseudogene TRBV3-2), with TRBD1 matching over 8 bases. CDR3 length: 14 residues. V was clipped by 5 bases and J by 5 bases; unmatched bases: 8. CDR1 LGHDT and CDR2 YNNKEL come from the germline V gene (reference sequence). The CDR3 sequence is CASSSQGARNEQYF. CDR3 nucleotides: TGTGCCAGCAGCTCCCAGGGGGCGCGGAACGAGCAGTACTTC.

The chain combines TRBV25-1 with TRBJ2-7; the D call may be TRBD1 or TRBD2 (5 bases each). Germline V gene data show CDR1 as MGHDK and CDR2 as SYGVNS. The CDR3 extends over 13 amino acids. V shed 7 bases and J shed 1 base, with 11 bases lying between them. CDR3: CASTRDPSYEQYF. CDR3 coding DNA: TGTGCCAGCACCCGGGACCCTTCCTACGAGCAGTACTTC.

V is TRBV28 and J is TRBJ2-2; 7 bases are shared with TRBD2. V trimming: 4 bases; J trimming: 6 bases; junction bases outside the gene matches: 5. Germline lookup yields CDR1 MDHEN and CDR2 SYDVKM. This CDR3 has 14 residues. The CDR3 DNA reads as TGTGCCAGCAGTTCGACTAGCCGGGCCGGGGAGCTGTTTTTT. It specifies CASSSTSRAGELFF.

The chain employs TRBV30 and TRBJ2-3; tentative D call: TRBD2 (5 bases). Germline-derived CDR1 and CDR2 are GTSNPN and SVGIG (reference sequence). The CDR3 spans 14 residues. Trimming left V 1 base short and J 5 bases short, with 13 bases between. Written as DNA, the CDR3 is TGTGCCTGGAGTGCGGGATTCGAGGGAGATACGCAGTATTTT. This translates into CAWSAGFEGDTQYF. Together with reference TRBV30 and TRBJ2-3, the CDR3 gives the full variable domain: SQTIHQWPATLVQPVGSPLSLECTVEGTSNPNLYWYRQAAGRGLQLLFYSVGIGQISSEVPQNLSASRPQDRQFILSSKKLLLSDSGFYLCAWSAGFEGDTQYFGPGTRLTVL.

The chain employs TRBV14 and TRBJ2-2; D call uncertain. Germline V gives CDR1 SGHDN, CDR2 FVKESK. Trimming left V 5 bases short and J 4 bases short, with 11 bases between. The CDR3 has 14 residues. CDR3 sequence reads: CASSSLKPTGELFF. The CDR3, as DNA: TGTGCCAGCAGCTCTCTTAAACCCACCGGGGAGCTGTTTTTT.

In this sample, this clone turned up a few times. V gene TRBV6-6 combines with J gene TRBJ2-7, with a weak D call TRBD1 (7 bases). CDR1 and CDR2 (germline): MNHNY, SVGAGI (reference sequence). The CDR3 extends over 16 amino acids. V was clipped by 6 bases and J by 2 bases, with 20 bases between them. DNA for the CDR3: TGTGCCAGCAGCCATCCTCTCGGCAGGGGGGCCTACGAGCAGTACTTC. It is translated as CASSHPLGRGAYEQYF.

The rearrangement joins TRBV5-5 to TRBJ1-1, with a tentative D call TRBD1 (6 bases). Trimming took 5 bases from V and 3 from J, leaving 14 bases between them. The CDR3 is 14 residues long. Germline CDR1 SGHKS, CDR2 YYEKEE (reference sequence). The CDR3 loop reads CASREQGKDTEAFF. As DNA, the CDR3 is TGTGCCAGCAGAGAACAGGGAAAGGACACTGAAGCTTTCTTT.

This chain uses TRBV6-1 with TRBJ1-4; tentatively, D is TRBD1 (5 bases). Germline CDR1 MNHNS, CDR2 SASEGT. V lost 2 bases and J 6 bases, leaving 13 bases between the germline ends. This CDR3 spans 15 amino acids. CDR3 amino acids: CASSENWGLHEKLFF. The CDR3 DNA reads TGTGCCAGCAGTGAAAATTGGGGACTTCATGAAAAACTGTTTTTT.

In this sample, this clone turned up once. The rearrangement uses TRBV5-5 and TRBJ2-2, with 8 bases lining up with TRBD1. With 3 bases clipped from V and 12 bases from J, the junction kept 4 bases outside the gene matches. The CDR3 has 12 amino acids. Germline V lookup: CDR1 SGHKS, CDR2 YYEKEE (reference sequence). CDR3 sequence (DNA): TGTGCCAGCAGCTCACGGACAGGGAAGCTGTTTTTT. Its protein product is CASSSRTGKLFF. Complete variable domain (other parts from reference TRBV5-5 and TRBJ2-2): DAGVTQSPTHLIKTRGQQVTLRCSPISGHKSVSWYQQVLGQGPQFIFQYYEKEERGRGNFPDRFSARQFPNYSSELNVNALLLGDSALYLCASSSRTGKLFFGEGSRLTVL.

The genes are TRBV28 and TRBJ2-7; 7 bases align to TRBD1. Per germline, CDR1 MDHEN and CDR2 SYDVKM. V dropped 4 bases and J dropped 6; count of bases not matched to a gene: 9. The CDR3 sequence is 14 residues long. CDR3 sequence (DNA): TGTGCCAGCAGTTCAGACAGGGAATCCCGCGAGCAGTACTTC. Translation gives CASSSDRESREQYF.

This chain connects TRBV18 to TRBJ1-6; TRBD1 agrees at 10 bases. The CDR3 loop spans 14 amino acids. The V gene's germline CDR1 is KGHSH and CDR2 LQKENI. The J segment lost 9 bases and the V segment lost 6 bases, leaving 5 bases of the junction unmatched. DNA for the CDR3: TGTGCCAGCTCGCCGGGACAGGGGACTTCACCCCTCCACTTT. It specifies CASSPGQGTSPLHF.

The chain uses TRBV13 and TRBJ1-2; TRBD1 matches at 7 bases. V trimming: 5 bases; J trimming: 4 bases; junction bases outside the gene matches: 4. The germline gives CDR1 PRHDT, CDR2 FYEKMQ (reference sequence). CDR3 length: 13 residues. The chain's CDR3 is CASSPRTGYGYTF. CDR3 nucleotides: TGTGCCAGCAGCCCACGGACAGGCTATGGCTACACCTTC.

This chain joins TRBV5-1 and TRBJ1-6, with unresolved D. The V gene lost 3 bases and the J gene lost 8 bases, with 15 bases spanning the gap. CDR1 is SGHRS, CDR2 YFSETQ, per germline. This CDR3 spans 15 amino acids. The CDR3 DNA follows: TGCGCCAGCAGCTCCTCCGGGGAAGGCGATTCACCCCTCCACTTT. The encoded protein is CASSSSGEGDSPLHF.

This rearrangement joins TRBV10-2 to TRBJ2-2, with 12 bases that match TRBD2. The CDR3 is made up of 14 amino acids. Germline lookup yields CDR1 WSHSY and CDR2 SAAADI. With V trimmed by 7 bases and J by 5 bases, 2 bases remained unmatched. This chain's CDR3 is CASNGLAGTGELFF. The CDR3, as DNA: TGCGCCAGCAATGGACTAGCGGGGACCGGGGAGCTGTTTTTT.

This clone was recorded once. The chain combines TRBV30 with TRBJ1-2; D might be TRBD1 (5 bases). The germline V gene encodes CDR1 GTSNPN and CDR2 SVGIG (reference sequence). The CDR3 runs to 13 residues. The V gene lost 0 bases and the J gene lost 7 bases, with 12 bases spanning the gap. Here the CDR3 reads CAWSVGDRGGYTF. CDR3 nucleotide sequence: TGTGCCTGGAGTGTAGGGGATAGGGGTGGCTACACCTTC.

This clone was recorded only once. This sequence joins TRBV7-8 and TRBJ1-5; D is possibly TRBD1 (6 bases). Germline V gene data show CDR1 as SGHVS and CDR2 as FQNEAQ. CDR3 length: 17 amino acids. V was shortened by 5 bases and J by 0 bases, with 17 bases between the two germline ends. Here the CDR3 DNA reads TGTGCCAGCAGCCCGATAGCGGGGGCACCTAGCAATCAGCCCCAGCATTTT. Residues: CASSPIAGAPSNQPQHF.

A few counts support this clone. This chain joins TRBV6-5 and TRBJ1-5, with 7 bases lining up with TRBD1. With V trimmed by 6 bases and J by 2 bases, 4 bases remained unmatched. Germline CDR1 is MNHEY and CDR2 is SVGAGI. This CDR3 comprises 14 residues. The CDR3 sequence is CASSDRVGNQPQHF. CDR3 nucleotides: TGTGCCAGCAGCGACAGGGTAGGCAATCAGCCCCAGCATTTT.

V gene TRBV7-2 combines with J gene TRBJ1-1, with 8 bases matching TRBD1. The trim removed 4 bases at V and 2 bases at J, leaving 9 bases unmatched. Germline CDR1 SGHTA, CDR2 FQGNSA. The length of the CDR3 is 16 residues. Here the CDR3 reads CASSSTTGVANTEAFF. CDR3 bases: TGTGCCAGCAGCTCAACGACAGGGGTCGCCAACACTGAAGCTTTCTTT.

This clone came up once. V and J are TRBV28 and TRBJ1-4; D not certain. There are 16 residues in the CDR3. Germline V lookup: CDR1 MDHEN, CDR2 SYDVKM. Trimming took 5 bases from V and 8 from J, leaving 21 bases between them. This chain's CDR3 is CASSAAGSIGGEKLFF. The CDR3 DNA is TGTGCCAGCAGTGCCGCGGGGTCGATCGGTGGGGAAAAACTGTTTTTT.

This chain connects TRBV12-3 or TRBV12-4 to TRBJ2-1; D is unclear. This CDR3 is built from 11 residues. V gave up 4 bases and J gave up 14 bases, with 12 bases separating them. CDR3 protein: CASSSTQEEFF. The CDR3 DNA sequence: TGTGCCAGCAGTTCAACCCAAGAGGAGTTCTTC.

This chain joins TRBV6-1 and TRBJ2-5; 10 bases fit TRBD2. With V trimmed by 4 bases and J by 1 base, 6 bases remained unmatched. Germline assignment: CDR1 MNHNS and CDR2 SASEGT. This CDR3 has 16 residues. The CDR3, as DNA: TGTGCCAGCAGTGTATCTAGCGGGGGTCCCCAAGAGACCCAGTACTTC. Its protein is CASSVSSGGPQETQYF.